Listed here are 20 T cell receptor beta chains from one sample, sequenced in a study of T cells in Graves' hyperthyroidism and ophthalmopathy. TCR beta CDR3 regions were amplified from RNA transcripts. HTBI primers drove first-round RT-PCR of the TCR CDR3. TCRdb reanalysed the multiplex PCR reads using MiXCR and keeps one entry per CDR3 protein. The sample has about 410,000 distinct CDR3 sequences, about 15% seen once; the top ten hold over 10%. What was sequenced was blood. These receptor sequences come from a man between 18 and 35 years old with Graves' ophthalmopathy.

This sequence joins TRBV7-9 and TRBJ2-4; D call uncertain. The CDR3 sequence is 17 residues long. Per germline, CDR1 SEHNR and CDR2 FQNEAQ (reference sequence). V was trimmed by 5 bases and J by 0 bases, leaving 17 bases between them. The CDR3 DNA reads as TGTGCCAGCAGCCCCCGTGCGGCGTGGGGAGCCAAAAACATTCAGTACTTC. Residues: CASSPRAAWGAKNIQYF.

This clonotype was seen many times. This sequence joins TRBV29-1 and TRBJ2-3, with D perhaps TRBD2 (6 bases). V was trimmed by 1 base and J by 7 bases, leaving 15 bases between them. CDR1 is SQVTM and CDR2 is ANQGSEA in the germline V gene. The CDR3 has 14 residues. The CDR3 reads CSVEVGGQGYTQYF. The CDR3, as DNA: TGCAGCGTTGAAGTCGGAGGGCAGGGATATACGCAGTATTTT.

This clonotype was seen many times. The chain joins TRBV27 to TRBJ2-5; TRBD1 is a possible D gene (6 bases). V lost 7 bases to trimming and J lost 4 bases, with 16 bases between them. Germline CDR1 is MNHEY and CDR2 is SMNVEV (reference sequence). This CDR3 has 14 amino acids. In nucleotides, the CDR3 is TGTGCCAGCACCACGGTCCAGGGGTCAGAGACCCAGTACTTC. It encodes CASTTVQGSETQYF.

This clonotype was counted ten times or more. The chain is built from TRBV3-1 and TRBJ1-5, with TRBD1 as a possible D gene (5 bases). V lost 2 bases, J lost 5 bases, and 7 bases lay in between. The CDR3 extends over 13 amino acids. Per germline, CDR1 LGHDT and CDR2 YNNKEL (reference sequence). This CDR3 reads CASSQRGDQPQHF. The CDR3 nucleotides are TGTGCCAGCAGCCAACGGGGGGATCAGCCCCAGCATTTT.

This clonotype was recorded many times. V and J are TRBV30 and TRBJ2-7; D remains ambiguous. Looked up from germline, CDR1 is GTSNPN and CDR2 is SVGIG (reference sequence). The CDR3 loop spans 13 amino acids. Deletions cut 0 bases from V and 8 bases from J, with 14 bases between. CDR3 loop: CAWSVPRLTKQYF. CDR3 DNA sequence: TGTGCCTGGAGTGTACCACGGTTGACAAAGCAGTACTTC.

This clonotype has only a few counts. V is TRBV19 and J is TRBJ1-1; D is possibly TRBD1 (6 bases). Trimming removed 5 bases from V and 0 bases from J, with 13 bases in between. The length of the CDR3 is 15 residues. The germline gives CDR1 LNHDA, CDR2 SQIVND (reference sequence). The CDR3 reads CASSFDRSMNTEAFF. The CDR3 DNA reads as TGTGCCAGTAGTTTCGACAGGAGCATGAACACTGAAGCTTTCTTT.

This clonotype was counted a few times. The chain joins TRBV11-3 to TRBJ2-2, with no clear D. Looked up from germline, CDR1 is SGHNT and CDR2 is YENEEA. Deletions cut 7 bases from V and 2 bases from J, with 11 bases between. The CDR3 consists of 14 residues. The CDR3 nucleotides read TGTGCCAGCAAAGGTCAAATAAACACCGGGGAGCTGTTTTTT. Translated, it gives CASKGQINTGELFF.

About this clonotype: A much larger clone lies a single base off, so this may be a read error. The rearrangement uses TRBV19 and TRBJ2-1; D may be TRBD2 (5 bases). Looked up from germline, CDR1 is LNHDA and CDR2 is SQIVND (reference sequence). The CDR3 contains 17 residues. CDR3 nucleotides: TGTGCCAGTAGTATAGATGGGTCGGGGTGGGCCTACAATGGGCAGTTCTTC. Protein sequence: CASSIDGSGWAYNGQFF.

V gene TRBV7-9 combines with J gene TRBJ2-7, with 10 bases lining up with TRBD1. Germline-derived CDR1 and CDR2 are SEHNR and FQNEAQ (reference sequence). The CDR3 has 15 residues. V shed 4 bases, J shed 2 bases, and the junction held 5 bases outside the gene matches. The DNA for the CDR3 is TGTGCCAGCAGCTCTGGGACAGGGGAGCCCTACGAGCAGTACTTC. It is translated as CASSSGTGEPYEQYF. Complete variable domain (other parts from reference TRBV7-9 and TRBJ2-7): DTGVSQNPRHKITKRGQNVTFRCDPISEHNRLYWYRQTLGQGPEFLTYFQNEAQLEKSRLLSDRFSAERPKGSFSTLEIQRTEQGDSAMYLCASSSGTGEPYEQYFGPGTRLTVT.

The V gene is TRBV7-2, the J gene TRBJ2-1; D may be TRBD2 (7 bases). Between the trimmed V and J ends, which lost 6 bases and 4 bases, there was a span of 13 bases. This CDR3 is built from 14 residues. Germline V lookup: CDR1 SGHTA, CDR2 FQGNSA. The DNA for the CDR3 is TGTGCCAGCAGGAAAGGGGGGGCTTACAATGAGCAGTTCTTC. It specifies CASRKGGAYNEQFF.

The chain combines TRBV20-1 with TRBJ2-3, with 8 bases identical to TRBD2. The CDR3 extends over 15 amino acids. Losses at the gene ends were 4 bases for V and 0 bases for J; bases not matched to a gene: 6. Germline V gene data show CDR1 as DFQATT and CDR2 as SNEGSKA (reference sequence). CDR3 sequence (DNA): TGCAGTGCTATGACGGGGGGGGCTAGCACAGATACGCAGTATTTT. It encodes CSAMTGGASTDTQYF.

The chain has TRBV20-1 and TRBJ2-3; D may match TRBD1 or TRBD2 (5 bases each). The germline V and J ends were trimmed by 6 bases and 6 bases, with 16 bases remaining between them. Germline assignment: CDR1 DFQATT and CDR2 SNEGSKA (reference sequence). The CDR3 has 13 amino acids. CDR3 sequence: CSARDQGVDTQYF. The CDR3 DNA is TGCAGTGCGAGGGACCAGGGTGTGGATACGCAGTATTTT.

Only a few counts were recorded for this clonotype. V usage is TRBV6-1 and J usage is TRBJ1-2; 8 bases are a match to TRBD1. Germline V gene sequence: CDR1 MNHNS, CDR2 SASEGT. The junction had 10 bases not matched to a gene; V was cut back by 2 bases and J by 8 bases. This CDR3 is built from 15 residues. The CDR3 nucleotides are TGTGCCAGCAGTGAATATGGGACAGGCGGCGGAGGCTACACCTTC. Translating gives CASSEYGTGGGGYTF.

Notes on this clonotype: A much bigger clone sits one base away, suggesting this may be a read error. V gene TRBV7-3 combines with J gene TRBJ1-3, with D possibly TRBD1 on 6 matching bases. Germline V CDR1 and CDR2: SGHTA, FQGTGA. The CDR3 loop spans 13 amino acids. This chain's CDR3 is CASSARQGTTTYF. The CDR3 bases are TGTGCCAGCAGCGCAAGGCAGGGGACCACCACATATTTT.

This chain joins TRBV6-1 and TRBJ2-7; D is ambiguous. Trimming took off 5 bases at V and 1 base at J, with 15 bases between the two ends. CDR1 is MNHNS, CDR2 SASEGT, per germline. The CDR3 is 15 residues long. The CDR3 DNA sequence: TGTGCCAGCAGTCGTGGACGGCAAGTTTCCTACGAGCAGTACTTC. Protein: CASSRGRQVSYEQYF.

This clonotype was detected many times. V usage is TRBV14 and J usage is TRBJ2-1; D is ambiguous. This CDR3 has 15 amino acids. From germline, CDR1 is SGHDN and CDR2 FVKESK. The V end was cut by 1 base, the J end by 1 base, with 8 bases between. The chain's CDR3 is CASSQVGPSYNEQFF. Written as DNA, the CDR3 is TGTGCCAGCAGCCAAGTAGGGCCTTCCTACAATGAGCAGTTCTTC.

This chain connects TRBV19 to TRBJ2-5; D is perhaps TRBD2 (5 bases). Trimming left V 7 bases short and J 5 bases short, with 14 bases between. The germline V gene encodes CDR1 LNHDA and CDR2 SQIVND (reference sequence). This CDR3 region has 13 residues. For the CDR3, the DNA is TGTGCCAGTACAGGTAGCCCGGGGGAGACCCAGTACTTC. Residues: CASTGSPGETQYF.

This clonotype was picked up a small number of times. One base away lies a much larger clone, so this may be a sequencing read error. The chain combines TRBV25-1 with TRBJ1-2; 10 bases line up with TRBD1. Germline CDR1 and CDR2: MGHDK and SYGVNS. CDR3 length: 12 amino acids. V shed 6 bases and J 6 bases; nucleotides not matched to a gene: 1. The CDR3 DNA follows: TGTGCCAGCAGGACAGGGGGCCATGGCTACACCTTC. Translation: CASRTGGHGYTF.

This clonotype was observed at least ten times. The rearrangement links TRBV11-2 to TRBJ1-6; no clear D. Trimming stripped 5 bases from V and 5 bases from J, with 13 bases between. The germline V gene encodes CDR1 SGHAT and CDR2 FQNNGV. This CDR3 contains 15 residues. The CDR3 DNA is TGTGCCAGCAGCCCACGAATGGGTGATAATTCACCCCTCCACTTT. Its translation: CASSPRMGDNSPLHF.

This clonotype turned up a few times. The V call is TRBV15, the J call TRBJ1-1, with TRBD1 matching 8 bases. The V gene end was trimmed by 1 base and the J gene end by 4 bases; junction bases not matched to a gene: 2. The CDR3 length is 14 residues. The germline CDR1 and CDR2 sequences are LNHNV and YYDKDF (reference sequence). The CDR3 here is CATSRADRATEAFF. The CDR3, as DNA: TGTGCCACCAGCAGAGCGGACAGGGCCACTGAAGCTTTCTTT.